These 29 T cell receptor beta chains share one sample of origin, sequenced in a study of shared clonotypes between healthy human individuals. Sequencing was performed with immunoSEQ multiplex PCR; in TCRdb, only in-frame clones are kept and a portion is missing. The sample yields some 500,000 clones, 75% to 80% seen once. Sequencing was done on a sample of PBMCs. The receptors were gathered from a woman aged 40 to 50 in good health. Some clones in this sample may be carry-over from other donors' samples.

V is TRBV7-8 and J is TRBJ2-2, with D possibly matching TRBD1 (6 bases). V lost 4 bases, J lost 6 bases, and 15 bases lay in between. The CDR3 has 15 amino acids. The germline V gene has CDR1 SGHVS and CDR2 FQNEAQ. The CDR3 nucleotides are TGTGCCAGCAGCTCACAGGGTAGATTCGCCGGGGAGCTGTTTTTT. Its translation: CASSSQGRFAGELFF.

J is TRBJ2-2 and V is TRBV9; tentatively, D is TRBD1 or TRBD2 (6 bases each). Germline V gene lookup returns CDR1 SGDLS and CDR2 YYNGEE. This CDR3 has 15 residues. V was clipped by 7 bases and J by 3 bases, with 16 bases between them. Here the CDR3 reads CASGRGPSYTGELFF. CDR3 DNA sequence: TGTGCCAGCGGCCGGGGGCCTAGCTACACCGGGGAGCTGTTTTTT. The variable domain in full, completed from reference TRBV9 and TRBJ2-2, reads DSGVTQTPKHLITATGQRVTLRCSPRSGDLSVYWYQQSLDQGLQFLIQYYNGEERAKGNILERFSAQQFPDLHSELNLSSLELGDSALYFCASGRGPSYTGELFFGEGSRLTVL.

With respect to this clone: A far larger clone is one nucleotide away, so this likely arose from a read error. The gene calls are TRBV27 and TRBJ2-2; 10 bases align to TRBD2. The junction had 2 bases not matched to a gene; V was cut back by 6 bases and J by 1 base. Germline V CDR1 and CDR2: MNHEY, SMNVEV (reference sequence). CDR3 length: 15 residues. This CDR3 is CASRWTSGNTGELFF. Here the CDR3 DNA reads TGTGCCAGCAGGTGGACTAGCGGGAACACCGGGGAGCTGTTTTTT.

The CDR3 sequence: CASSVSERGETQYF. Written as DNA, the CDR3 is TGTGCCAGCAGCGTATCGGAAAGGGGGGAGACCCAGTACTTC. This rearrangement joins TRBV9 to TRBJ2-5; tentative D call: TRBD1 (6 bases). The CDR3 totals 14 residues. V lost 1 base and J 5 bases, leaving 12 bases between the germline ends. From germline, CDR1 is SGDLS and CDR2 YYNGEE.

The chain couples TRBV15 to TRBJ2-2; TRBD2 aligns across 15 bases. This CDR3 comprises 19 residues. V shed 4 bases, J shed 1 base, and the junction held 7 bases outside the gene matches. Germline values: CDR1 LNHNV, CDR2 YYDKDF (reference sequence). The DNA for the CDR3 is TGTGCCACCAGCACCCGGACTAGCGGGAGGGATAAGAACACCGGGGAGCTGTTTTTT. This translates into CATSTRTSGRDKNTGELFF.

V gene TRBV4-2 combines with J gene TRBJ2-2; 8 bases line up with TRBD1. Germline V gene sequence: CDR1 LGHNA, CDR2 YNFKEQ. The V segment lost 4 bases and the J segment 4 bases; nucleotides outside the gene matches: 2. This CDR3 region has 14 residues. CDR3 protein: CASSRGTGTGELFF. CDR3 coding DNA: TGTGCCAGCAGCCGCGGGACAGGCACCGGGGAGCTGTTTTTT.

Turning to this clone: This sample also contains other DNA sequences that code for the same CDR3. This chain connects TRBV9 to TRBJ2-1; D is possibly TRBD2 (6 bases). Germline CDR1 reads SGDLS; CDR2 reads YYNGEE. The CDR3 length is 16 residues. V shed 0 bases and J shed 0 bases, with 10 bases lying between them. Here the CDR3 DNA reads TGTGCCAGCAGCGTAGGTAGCGGCAGCTCCTACAATGAGCAGTTCTTC. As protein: CASSVGSGSSYNEQFF. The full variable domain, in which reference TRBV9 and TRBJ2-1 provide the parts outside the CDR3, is DSGVTQTPKHLITATGQRVTLRCSPRSGDLSVYWYQQSLDQGLQFLIQYYNGEERAKGNILERFSAQQFPDLHSELNLSSLELGDSALYFCASSVGSGSSYNEQFFGPGTRLTVL.

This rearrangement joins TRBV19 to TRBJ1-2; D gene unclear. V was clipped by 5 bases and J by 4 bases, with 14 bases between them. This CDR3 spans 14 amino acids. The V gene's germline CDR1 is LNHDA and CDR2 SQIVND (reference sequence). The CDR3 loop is CASSGPGSSYGYTF. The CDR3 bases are TGTGCCAGTAGTGGGCCGGGCAGTTCCTATGGCTACACCTTC.

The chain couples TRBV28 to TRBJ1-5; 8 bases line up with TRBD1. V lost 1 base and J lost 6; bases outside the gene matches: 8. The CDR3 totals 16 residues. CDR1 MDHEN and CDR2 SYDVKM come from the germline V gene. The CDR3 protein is CASSLSLTDRAQPQHF. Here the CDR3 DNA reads TGTGCCAGCAGTTTATCCCTTACGGACAGGGCTCAGCCCCAGCATTTT.

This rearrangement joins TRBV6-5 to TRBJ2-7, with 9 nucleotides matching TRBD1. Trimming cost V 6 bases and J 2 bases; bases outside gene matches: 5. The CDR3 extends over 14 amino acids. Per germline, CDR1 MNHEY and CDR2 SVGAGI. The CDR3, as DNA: TGTGCCAGCAGACCGGGACAGGGAGCCTACGAGCAGTACTTC. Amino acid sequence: CASRPGQGAYEQYF.

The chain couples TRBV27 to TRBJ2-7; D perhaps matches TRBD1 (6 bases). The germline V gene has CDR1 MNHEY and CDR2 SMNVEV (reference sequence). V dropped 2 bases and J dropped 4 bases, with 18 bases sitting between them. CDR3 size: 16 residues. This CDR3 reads CASSLTRDTAFYEQYF. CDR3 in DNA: TGTGCCAGCAGTTTAACGAGGGACACCGCGTTTTACGAGCAGTACTTC.

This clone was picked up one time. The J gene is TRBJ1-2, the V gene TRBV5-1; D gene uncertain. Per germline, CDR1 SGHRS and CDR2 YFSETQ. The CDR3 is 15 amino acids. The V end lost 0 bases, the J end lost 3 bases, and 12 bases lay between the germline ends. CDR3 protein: CASSLAFTAYYGYTF. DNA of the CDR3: TGCGCCAGCAGCTTGGCCTTCACAGCCTACTATGGCTACACCTTC.

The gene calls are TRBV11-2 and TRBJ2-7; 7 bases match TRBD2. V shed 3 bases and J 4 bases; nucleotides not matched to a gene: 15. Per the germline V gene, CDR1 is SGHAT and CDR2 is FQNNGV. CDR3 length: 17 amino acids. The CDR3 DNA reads TGTGCCAGCAGCTTCAGGGCTAGCGGAATTGGGCAATACGAGCAGTACTTC. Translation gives CASSFRASGIGQYEQYF.

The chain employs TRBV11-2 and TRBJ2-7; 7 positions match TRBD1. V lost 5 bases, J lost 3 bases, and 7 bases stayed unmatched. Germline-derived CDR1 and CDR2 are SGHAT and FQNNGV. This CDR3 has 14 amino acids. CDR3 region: CASSLYRDSYEQYF. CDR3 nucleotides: TGTGCCAGCAGCCTCTACCGGGACAGCTACGAGCAGTACTTC. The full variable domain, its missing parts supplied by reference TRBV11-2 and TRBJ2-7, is EAGVAQSPRYKIIEKRQSVAFWCNPISGHATLYWYQQILGQGPKLLIQFQNNGVVDDSQLPKDRFSAERLKGVDSTLKIQPAKLEDSAVYLCASSLYRDSYEQYFGPGTRLTVT.

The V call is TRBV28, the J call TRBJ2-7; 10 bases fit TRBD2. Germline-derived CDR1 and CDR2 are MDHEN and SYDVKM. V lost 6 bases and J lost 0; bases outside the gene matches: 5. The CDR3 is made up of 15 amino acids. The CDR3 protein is CASSGGLANSYEQYF. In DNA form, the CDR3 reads TGTGCCAGCAGCGGGGGACTAGCGAACTCCTACGAGCAGTACTTC.

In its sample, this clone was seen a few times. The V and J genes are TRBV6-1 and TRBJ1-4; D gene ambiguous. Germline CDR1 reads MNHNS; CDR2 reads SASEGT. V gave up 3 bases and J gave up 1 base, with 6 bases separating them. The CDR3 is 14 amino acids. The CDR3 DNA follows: TGTGCCAGCAGTGACCAGTTAACTAATGAAAAACTGTTTTTT. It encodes CASSDQLTNEKLFF.

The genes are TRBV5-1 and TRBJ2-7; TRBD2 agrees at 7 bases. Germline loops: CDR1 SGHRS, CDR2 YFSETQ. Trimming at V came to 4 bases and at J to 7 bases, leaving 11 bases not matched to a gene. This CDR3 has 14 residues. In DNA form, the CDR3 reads TGCGCCAGCAGCCCCGGGACTAACCCCCTAGAGCAGTACTTC. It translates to CASSPGTNPLEQYF.

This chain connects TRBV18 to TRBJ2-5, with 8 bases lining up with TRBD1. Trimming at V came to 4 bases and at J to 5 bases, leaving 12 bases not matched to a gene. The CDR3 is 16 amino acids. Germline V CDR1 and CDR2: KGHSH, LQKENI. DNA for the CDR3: TGTGCCAGCTCACAAAGGGGGAACTCAGGGGGCGAGACCCAGTACTTC. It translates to CASSQRGNSGGETQYF.

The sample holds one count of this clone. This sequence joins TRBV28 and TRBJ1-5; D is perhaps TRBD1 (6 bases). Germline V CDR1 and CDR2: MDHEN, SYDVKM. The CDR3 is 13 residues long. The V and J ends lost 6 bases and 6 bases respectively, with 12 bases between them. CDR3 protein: CASRTGDGQPQHF. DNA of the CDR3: TGTGCCAGCAGGACAGGCGACGGTCAGCCCCAGCATTTT.

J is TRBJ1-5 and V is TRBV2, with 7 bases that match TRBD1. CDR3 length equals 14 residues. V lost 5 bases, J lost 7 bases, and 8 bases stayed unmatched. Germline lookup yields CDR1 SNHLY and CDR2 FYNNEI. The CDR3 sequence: CASSTQGVQQPQHF. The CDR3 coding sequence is TGTGCCAGCAGTACTCAGGGGGTACAGCAGCCCCAGCATTTT.

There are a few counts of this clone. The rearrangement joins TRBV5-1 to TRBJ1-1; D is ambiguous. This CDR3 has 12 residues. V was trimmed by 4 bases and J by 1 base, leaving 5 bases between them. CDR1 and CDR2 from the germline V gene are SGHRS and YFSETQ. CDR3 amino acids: CASSPPNTEAFF. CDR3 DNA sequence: TGCGCCAGCAGCCCGCCGAACACTGAAGCTTTCTTT.

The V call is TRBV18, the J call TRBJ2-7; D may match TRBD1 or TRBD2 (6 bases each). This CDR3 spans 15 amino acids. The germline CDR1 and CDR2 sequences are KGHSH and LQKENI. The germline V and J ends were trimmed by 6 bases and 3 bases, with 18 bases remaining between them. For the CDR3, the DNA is TGTGCCAGCTCGCGCGACGGTGGGGGGCTCTACGAGCAGTACTTC. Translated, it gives CASSRDGGGLYEQYF. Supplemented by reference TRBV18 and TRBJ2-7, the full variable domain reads NAGVMQNPRHLVRRRGQEARLRCSPMKGHSHVYWYRQLPEEGLKFMVYLQKENIIDESGMPKERFSAEFPKEGPSILRIQQVVRGDSAAYFCASSRDGGGLYEQYFGPGTRLTVT.

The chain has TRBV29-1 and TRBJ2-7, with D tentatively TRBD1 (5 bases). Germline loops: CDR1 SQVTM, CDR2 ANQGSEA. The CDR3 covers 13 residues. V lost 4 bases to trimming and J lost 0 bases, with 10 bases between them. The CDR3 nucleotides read TGCAGCGTTGTTAGGCAGGGCTCCTACGAGCAGTACTTC. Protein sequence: CSVVRQGSYEQYF.

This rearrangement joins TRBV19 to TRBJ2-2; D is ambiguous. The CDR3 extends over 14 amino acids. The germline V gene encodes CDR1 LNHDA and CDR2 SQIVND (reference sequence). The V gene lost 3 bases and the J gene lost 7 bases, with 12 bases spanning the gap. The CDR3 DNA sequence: TGTGCCAGTAGTATTCCCGGGTATGGCGGGGAGCTGTTTTTT. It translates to CASSIPGYGGELFF.

The CDR3, as DNA: TGTGCCAGCAGCTTAGGACTAGCGGCCAGGACCGAGCAGTACTTC. Residues: CASSLGLAARTEQYF. The gene calls are TRBV11-2 and TRBJ2-7, with 9 bases aligning to TRBD2. The CDR3 extends over 15 amino acids. The V segment lost 1 base and the J segment 6 bases; nucleotides outside the gene matches: 7. Germline CDR1 is SGHAT and CDR2 is FQNNGV.

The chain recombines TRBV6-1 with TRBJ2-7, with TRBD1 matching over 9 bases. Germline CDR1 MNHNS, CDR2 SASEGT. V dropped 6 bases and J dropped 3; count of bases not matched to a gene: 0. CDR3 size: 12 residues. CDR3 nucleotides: TGTGCCAGCAGGGACAGGGGCTACGAGCAGTACTTC. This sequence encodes CASRDRGYEQYF.

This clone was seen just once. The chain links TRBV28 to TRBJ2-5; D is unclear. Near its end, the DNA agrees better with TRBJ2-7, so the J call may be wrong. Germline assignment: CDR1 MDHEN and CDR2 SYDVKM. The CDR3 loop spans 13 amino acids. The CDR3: CASSLLGSHEQYF. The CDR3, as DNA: TGTGCCAGCAGTTTATTGGGAAGCCACGAGCAGTACTTC.

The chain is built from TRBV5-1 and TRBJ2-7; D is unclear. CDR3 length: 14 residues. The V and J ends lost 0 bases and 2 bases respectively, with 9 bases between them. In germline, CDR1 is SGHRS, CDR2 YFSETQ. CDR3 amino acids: CASSLGRHPYEQYF. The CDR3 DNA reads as TGCGCCAGCAGCTTGGGCCGCCACCCCTACGAGCAGTACTTC.

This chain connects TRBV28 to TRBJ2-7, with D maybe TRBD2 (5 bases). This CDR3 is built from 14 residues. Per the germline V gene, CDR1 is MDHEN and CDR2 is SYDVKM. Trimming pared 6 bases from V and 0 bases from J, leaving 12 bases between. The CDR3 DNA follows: TGTGCCAGCAGCATACAGCGGATCTCCTACGAGCAGTACTTC. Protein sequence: CASSIQRISYEQYF.